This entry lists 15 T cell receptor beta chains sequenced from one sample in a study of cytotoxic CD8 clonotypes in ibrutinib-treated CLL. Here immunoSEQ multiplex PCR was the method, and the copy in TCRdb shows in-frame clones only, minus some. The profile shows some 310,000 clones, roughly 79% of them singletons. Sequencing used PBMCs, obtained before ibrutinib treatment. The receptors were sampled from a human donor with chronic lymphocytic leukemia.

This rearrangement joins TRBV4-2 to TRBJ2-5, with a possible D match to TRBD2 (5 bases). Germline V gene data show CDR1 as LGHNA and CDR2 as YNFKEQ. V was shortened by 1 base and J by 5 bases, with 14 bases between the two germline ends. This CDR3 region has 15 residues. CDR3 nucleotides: TGTGCCAGCAGCCAAGGGTTCAGGTCGGGGGAGACCCAGTACTTC. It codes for CASSQGFRSGETQYF.

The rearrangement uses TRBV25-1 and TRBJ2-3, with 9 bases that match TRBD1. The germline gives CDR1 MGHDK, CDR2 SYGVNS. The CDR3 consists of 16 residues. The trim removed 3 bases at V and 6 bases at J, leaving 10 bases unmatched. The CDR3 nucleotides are TGTGCCAGCAGTGATTTCGGACAGGGGTTAACTGATACGCAGTATTTT. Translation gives CASSDFGQGLTDTQYF.

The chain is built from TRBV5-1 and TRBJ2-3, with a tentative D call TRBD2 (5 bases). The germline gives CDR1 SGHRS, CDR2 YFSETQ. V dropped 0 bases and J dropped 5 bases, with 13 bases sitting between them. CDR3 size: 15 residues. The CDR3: CASSLAGFGRDTQYF. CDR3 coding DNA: TGCGCCAGCAGCTTGGCCGGGTTTGGGAGAGATACGCAGTATTTT. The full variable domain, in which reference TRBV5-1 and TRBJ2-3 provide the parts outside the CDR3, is KAGVTQTPRYLIKTRGQQVTLSCSPISGHRSVSWYQQTPGQGLQFLFEYFSETQRNKGNFPGRFSGRQFSNSRSEMNVSTLELGDSALYLCASSLAGFGRDTQYFGPGTRLTVL.

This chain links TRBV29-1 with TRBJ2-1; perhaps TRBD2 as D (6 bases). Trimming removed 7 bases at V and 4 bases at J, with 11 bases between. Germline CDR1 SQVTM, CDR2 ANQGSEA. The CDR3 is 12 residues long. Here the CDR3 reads CSARSGYNEQFF. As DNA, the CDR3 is TGCAGCGCCCGTAGCGGATACAATGAGCAGTTCTTC.

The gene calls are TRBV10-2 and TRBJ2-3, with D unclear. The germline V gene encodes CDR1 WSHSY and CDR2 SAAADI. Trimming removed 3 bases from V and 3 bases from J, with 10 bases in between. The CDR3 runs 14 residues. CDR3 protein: CASSEVAETDTQYF. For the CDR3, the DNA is TGCGCCAGCAGTGAAGTGGCGGAGACAGATACGCAGTATTTT.

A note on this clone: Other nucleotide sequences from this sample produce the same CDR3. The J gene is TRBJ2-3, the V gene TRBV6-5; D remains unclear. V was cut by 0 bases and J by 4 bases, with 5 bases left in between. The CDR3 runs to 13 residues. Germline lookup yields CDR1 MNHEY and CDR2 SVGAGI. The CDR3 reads CASSYSRADTQYF. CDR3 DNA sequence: TGTGCCAGCAGTTACTCTAGGGCAGATACGCAGTATTTT.

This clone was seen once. This CDR3 reads CASSYSMVSGTGELFF. For the CDR3, the DNA is TGTGCCAGCAGTTACTCAATGGTTTCGGGCACCGGGGAGCTGTTTTTT. The V call is TRBV6-5, the J call TRBJ2-2; D not resolved. The CDR3 consists of 16 residues. V lost 0 bases and J lost 4, with 12 bases in between. CDR1 and CDR2 from the germline V gene are MNHEY and SVGAGI.

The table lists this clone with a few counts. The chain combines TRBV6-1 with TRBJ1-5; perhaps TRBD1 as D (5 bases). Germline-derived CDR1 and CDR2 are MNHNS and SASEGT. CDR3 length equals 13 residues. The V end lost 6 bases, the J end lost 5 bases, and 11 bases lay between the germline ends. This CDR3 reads CASRADSYQPQHF. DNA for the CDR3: TGTGCCAGCAGAGCAGACAGTTATCAGCCCCAGCATTTT.

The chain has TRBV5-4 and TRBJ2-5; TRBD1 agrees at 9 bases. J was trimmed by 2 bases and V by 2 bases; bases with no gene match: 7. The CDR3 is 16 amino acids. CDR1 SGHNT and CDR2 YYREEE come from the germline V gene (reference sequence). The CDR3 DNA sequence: TGTGCCAGCAGCTTTCCGGGACAGGGAGCGCAAGAGACCCAGTACTTC. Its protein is CASSFPGQGAQETQYF.

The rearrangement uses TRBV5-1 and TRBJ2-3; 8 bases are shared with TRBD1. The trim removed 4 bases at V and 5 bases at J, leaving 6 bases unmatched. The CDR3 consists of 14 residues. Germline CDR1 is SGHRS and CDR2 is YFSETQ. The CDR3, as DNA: TGCGCCAGCAGCATGACAGGGGAGGAAGATACGCAGTATTTT. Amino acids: CASSMTGEEDTQYF.

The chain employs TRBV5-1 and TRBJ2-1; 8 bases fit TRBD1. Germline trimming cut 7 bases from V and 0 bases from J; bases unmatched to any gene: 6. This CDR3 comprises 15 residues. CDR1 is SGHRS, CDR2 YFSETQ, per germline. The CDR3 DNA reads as TGCGCCAGCTTTTCAGGGACAGGCTCCTACAATGAGCAGTTCTTC. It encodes CASFSGTGSYNEQFF.

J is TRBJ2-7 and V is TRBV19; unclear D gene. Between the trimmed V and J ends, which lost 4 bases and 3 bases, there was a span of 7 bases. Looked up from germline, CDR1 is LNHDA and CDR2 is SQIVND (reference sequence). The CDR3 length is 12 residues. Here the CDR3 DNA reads TGTGCCAGTAGTACAACCCACTACGAGCAGTACTTC. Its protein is CASSTTHYEQYF.

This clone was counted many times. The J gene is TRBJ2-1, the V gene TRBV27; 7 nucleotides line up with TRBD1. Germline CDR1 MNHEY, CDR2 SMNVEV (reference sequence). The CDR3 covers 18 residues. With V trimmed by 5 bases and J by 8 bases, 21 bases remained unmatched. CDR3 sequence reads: CASSTRPTGTGIVYEQFF. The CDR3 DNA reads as TGTGCCAGCAGTACACGGCCGACAGGGACCGGGATTGTGTATGAGCAGTTCTTC.

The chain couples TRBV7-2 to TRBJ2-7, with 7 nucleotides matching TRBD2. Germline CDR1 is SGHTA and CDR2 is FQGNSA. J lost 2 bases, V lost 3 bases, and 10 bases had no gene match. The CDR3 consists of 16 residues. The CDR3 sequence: CASSLASGGGAYEQYF. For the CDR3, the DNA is TGTGCCAGCAGCTTGGCTAGCGGAGGAGGGGCCTACGAGCAGTACTTC.

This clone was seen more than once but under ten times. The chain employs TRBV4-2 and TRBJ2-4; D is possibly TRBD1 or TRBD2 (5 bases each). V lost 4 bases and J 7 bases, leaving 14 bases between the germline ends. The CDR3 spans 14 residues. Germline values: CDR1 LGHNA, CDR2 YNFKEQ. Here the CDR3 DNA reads TGTGCCAGCAGCCCCTTGGACGGGACCAACATTCAGTACTTC. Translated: CASSPLDGTNIQYF.